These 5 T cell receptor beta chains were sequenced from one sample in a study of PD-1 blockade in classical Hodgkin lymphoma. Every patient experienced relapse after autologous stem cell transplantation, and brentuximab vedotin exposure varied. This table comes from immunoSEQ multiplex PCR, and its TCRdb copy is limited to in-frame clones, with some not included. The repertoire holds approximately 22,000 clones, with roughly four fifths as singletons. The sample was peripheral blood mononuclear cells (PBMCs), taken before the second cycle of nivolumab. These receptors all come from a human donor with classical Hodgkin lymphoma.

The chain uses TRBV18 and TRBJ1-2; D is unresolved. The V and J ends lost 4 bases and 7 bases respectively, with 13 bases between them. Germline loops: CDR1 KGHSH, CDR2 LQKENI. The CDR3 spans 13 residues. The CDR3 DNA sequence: TGTGCCAGCTCACGGAGCGCGGGGTTTGGCTACACCTTC. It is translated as CASSRSAGFGYTF. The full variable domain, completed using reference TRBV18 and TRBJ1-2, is NAGVMQNPRHLVRRRGQEARLRCSPMKGHSHVYWYRQLPEEGLKFMVYLQKENIIDESGMPKERFSAEFPKEGPSILRIQQVVRGDSAAYFCASSRSAGFGYTFGSGTRLTVV.

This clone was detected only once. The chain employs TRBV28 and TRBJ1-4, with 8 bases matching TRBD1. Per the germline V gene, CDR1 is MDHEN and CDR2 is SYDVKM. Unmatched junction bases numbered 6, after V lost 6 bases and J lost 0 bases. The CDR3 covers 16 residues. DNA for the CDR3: TGTGCCAGCAGCGGCACAGGGGGGTCAACTAATGAAAAACTGTTTTTT. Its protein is CASSGTGGSTNEKLFF.

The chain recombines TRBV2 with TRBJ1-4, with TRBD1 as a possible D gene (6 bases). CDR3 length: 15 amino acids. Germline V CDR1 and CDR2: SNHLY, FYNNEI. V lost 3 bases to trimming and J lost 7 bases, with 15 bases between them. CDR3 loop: CASSDFGGAGEKLFF. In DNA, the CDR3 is TGTGCCAGCAGTGACTTCGGGGGGGCGGGTGAAAAACTGTTTTTT.

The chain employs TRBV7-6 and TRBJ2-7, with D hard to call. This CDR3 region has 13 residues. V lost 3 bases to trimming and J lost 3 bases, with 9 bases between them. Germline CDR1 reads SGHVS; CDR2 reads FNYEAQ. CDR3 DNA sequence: TGTGCCAGCAGCTTCAGTCAGCACTACGAGCAGTACTTC. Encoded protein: CASSFSQHYEQYF. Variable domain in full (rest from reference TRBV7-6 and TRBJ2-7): GAGVSQSPRYKVTKRGQDVALRCDPISGHVSLYWYRQALGQGPEFLTYFNYEAQQDKSGLPNDRFSAERPEGSISTLTIQRTEQRDSAMYRCASSFSQHYEQYFGPGTRLTVT.

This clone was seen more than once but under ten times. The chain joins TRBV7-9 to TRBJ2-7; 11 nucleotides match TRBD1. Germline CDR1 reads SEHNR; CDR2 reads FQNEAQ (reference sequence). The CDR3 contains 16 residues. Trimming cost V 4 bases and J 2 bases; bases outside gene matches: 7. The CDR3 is CASSSESGQGAYEQYF. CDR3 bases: TGTGCCAGCAGCTCTGAGTCGGGACAGGGGGCCTACGAGCAGTACTTC. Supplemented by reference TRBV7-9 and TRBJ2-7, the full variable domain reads DTGVSQNPRHKITKRGQNVTFRCDPISEHNRLYWYRQTLGQGPEFLTYFQNEAQLEKSRLLSDRFSAERPKGSFSTLEIQRTEQGDSAMYLCASSSESGQGAYEQYFGPGTRLTVT.